Shown below are 5 T cell receptor beta chains from a single sample sequenced in a study of CD8+ T cells in alopecia areata. Reverse transcribed after extraction, RNA yielded cDNA as the sequencing template. The protocol was immunoSEQ multiplex PCR, while the TCRdb copy is restricted to in-frame clones and leaves out a portion. The data hold 190,000 or so clones, with around three fifths observed a single time. The treatment denotes: oral pan-JAK inhibitor, 5-10 mg twice daily. Specimen: CD8+ T cells sorted from blood, collected at week 24, from a patient treated with tofacitinib. The origin of the receptors is a human donor with alopecia areata.

This chain connects TRBV5-1 to TRBJ2-7, with a tentative D call TRBD1 (6 bases). The CDR3 runs 14 residues. V lost 9 bases and J 1 base, leaving 17 bases between the germline ends. CDR1 is SGHRS, CDR2 YFSETQ, per germline. The CDR3 region has the DNA TGCGCCACCTCGTCAGAGACAGGATCCTACGAGCAGTACTTC. Encoded protein: CATSSETGSYEQYF.

This chain links TRBV27 with TRBJ2-3; a weak D match, TRBD2 (5 bases). The CDR3 consists of 15 residues. V lost 7 bases and J lost 0, with 14 bases in between. Germline assignment: CDR1 MNHEY and CDR2 SMNVEV (reference sequence). This chain's CDR3 is CASTIGVTSTDTQYF. The CDR3 region has the DNA TGTGCCAGCACGATCGGGGTAACTAGCACAGATACGCAGTATTTT.

The rearrangement uses TRBV6-1 and TRBJ1-1; unclear D gene. The CDR3 has 15 residues. Trimming removed 1 base from V and 2 bases from J, with 11 bases in between. The germline CDR1 and CDR2 sequences are MNHNS and SASEGT. The CDR3 loop is CASSEVLGTNTEAFF. The CDR3 nucleotides read TGTGCCAGCAGTGAAGTATTGGGAACCAACACTGAAGCTTTCTTT.

The CDR3 nucleotides are TGTGCCAGCAGTGCAGGGGGACCTTATGGCTACACCTTC. It specifies CASSAGGPYGYTF. J is TRBJ1-2 and V is TRBV6-5, with 7 bases aligning to TRBD1. CDR1 MNHEY and CDR2 SVGAGI come from the germline V gene. J lost 5 bases, V lost 5 bases, and 5 bases had no gene match. This CDR3 is 13 amino acids long.

This chain links TRBV11-2 with TRBJ1-1, with TRBD1 matching over 9 bases. J was trimmed by 4 bases and V by 8 bases; bases with no gene match: 5. The CDR3 sequence is 13 residues long. Germline CDR1 reads SGHAT; CDR2 reads FQNNGV. CDR3 sequence reads: CASAGTGSTEAFF. The CDR3 nucleotides are TGTGCCAGCGCCGGGACAGGGAGCACTGAAGCTTTCTTT.